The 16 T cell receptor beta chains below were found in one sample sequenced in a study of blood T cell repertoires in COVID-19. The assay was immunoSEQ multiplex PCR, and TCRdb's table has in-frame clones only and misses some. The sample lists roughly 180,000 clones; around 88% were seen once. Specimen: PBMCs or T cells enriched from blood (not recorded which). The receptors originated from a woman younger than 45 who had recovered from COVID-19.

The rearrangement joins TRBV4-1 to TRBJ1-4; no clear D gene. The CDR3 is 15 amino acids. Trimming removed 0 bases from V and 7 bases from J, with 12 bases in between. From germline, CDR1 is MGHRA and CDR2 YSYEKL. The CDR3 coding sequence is TGCGCCAGCAGCCAAGAACGCGGGAAGGGTGAAAAACTGTTTTTT. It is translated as CASSQERGKGEKLFF.

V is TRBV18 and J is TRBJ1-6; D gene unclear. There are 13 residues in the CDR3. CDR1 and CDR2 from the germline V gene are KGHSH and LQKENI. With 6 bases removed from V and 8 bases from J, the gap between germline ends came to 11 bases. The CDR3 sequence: CASSPLVDSPLHF. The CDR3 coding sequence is TGTGCCAGCTCCCCATTAGTGGATTCACCCCTCCACTTT.

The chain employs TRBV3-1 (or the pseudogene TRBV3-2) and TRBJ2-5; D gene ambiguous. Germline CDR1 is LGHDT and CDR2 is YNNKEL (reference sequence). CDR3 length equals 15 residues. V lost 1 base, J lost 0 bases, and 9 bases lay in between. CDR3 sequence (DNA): TGTGCCAGCAGCCAAGTTCAGATGTACCAAGAGACCCAGTACTTC. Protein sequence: CASSQVQMYQETQYF.

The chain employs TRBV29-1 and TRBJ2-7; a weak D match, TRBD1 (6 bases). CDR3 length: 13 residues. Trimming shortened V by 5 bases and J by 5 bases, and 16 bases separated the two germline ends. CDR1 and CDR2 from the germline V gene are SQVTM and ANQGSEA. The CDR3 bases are TGCAGCGTTATACAGGGTTCCCCCGACGAGCAGTACTTC. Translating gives CSVIQGSPDEQYF.

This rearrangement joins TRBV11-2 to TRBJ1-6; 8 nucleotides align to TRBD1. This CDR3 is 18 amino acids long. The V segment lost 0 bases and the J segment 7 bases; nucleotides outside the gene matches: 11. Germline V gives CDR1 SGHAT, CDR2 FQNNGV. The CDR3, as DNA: TGTGCCAGCAGCTTAGATTTTGGTGGACAGGGAAGAAATTCACCCCTCCACTTT. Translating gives CASSLDFGGQGRNSPLHF.

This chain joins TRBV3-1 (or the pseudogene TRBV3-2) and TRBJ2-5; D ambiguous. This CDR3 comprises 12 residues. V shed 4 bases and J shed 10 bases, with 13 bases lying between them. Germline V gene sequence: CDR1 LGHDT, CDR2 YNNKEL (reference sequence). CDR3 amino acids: CASSPPSGSQYF. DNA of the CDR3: TGTGCCAGCAGCCCCCCCTCCGGTAGCCAGTACTTC.

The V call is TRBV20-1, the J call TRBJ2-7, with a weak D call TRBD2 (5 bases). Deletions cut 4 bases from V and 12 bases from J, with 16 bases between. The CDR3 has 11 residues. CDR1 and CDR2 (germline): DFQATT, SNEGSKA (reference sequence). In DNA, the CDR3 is TGCAGTGCTAATTATCGGGATGCGCGGTACTTC. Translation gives CSANYRDARYF.

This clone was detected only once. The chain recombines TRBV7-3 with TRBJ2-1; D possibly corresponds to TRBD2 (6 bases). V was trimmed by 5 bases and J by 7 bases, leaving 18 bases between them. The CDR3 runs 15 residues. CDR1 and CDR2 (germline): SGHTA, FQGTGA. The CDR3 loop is CASSPDAGIGNEQFF. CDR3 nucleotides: TGTGCCAGCAGCCCTGACGCGGGAATAGGAAATGAGCAGTTCTTC.

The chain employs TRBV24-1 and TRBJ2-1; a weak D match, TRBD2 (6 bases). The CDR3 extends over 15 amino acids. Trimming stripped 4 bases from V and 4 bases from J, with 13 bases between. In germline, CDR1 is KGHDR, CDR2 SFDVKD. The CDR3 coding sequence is TGTGCCACCAGTGACCCAGCGGGCCGTTACAATGAGCAGTTCTTC. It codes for CATSDPAGRYNEQFF.

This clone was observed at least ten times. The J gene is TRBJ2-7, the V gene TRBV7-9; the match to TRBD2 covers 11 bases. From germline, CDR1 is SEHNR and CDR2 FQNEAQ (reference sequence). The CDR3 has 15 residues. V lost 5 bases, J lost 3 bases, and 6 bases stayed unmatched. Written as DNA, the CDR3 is TGTGCCAGCAGCACACCCGGGACTAGCGGCTACGAGCAGTACTTC. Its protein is CASSTPGTSGYEQYF.

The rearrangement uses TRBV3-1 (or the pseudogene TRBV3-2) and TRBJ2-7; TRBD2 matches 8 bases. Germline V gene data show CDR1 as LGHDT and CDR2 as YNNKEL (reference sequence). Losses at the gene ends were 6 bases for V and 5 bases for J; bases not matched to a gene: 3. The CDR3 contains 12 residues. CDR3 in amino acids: CASRGLVDEQYF. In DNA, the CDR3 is TGTGCCAGCAGGGGACTAGTTGACGAGCAGTACTTC.

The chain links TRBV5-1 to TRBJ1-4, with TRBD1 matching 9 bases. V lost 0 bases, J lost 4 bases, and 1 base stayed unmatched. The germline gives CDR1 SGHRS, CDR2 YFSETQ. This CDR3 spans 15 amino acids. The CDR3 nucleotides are TGCGCCAGCAGCTTGGTGACAGGGGGTAATGAAAAACTGTTTTTT. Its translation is CASSLVTGGNEKLFF.

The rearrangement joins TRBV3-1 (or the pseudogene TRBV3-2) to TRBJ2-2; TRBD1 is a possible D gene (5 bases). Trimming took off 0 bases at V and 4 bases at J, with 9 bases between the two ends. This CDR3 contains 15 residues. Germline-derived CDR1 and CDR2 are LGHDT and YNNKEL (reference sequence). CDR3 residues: CASSQDPGITGELFF. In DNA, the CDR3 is TGTGCCAGCAGCCAAGACCCAGGGATCACCGGGGAGCTGTTTTTT.

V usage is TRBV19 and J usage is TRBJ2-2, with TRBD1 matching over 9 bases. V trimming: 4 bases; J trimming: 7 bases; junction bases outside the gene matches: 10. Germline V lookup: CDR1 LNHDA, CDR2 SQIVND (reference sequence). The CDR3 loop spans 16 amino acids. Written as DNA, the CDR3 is TGTGCCAGTAGTAGAACAGGGGGCGATATTAGCGGGGAGCTGTTTTTT. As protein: CASSRTGGDISGELFF.

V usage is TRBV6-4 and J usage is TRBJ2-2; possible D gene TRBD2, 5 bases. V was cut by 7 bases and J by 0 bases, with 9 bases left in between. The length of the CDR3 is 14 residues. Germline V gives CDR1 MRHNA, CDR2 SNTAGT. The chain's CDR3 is CASKGGPNTGELFF. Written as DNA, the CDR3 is TGTGCCAGCAAAGGCGGGCCGAACACCGGGGAGCTGTTTTTT.

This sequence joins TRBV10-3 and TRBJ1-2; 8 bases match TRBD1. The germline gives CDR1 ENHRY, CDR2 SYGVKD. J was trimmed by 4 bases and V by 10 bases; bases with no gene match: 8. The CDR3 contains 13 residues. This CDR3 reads CATREGQGYGYTF. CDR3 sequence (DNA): TGTGCCACCCGGGAAGGACAGGGCTATGGCTACACCTTC.